Shown below are 14 T cell receptor beta chains from a single sample sequenced in a study of radiation and T cells in renal cell carcinoma. As for time point: blood 2 weeks post-SBRT. Treatment in this sample: 15 Gy SBRT to primary tumor, nephrectomy 4 weeks later. Sequenced by immunoSEQ multiplex PCR; TCRdb stores in-frame clones only, minus some. Among about 130,000 clones listed, 88% were seen once. Specimen: blood, collected from a patient whose treatment included radiotherapy and nephrectomy. The receptors derive from an older woman with renal cell carcinoma.

The V call is TRBV7-8, the J call TRBJ2-3; 10 nucleotides align to TRBD1. The CDR3 consists of 15 residues. CDR1 and CDR2 (germline): SGHVS, FQNEAQ. V trimming: 5 bases; J trimming: 4 bases; junction bases outside the gene matches: 6. This CDR3 is CASSTRQGAPDTQYF. The DNA for the CDR3 is TGTGCCAGCAGCACCCGACAGGGGGCCCCAGATACGCAGTATTTT.

V is TRBV18 and J is TRBJ2-3, with 8 bases fitting TRBD1. J was trimmed by 3 bases and V by 4 bases; bases with no gene match: 6. The CDR3 runs to 15 residues. CDR1 is KGHSH, CDR2 LQKENI, per germline. The CDR3 bases are TGTGCCAGCTCACTCCGGGACAGGTTAACAGATACGCAGTATTTT. Residues: CASSLRDRLTDTQYF.

The sample holds one count of this clone. J is TRBJ1-4 and V is TRBV18; the D gene is possibly TRBD1 (6 bases). V lost 6 bases, J lost 0 bases, and 17 bases lay in between. Germline CDR1 is KGHSH and CDR2 is LQKENI. This CDR3 has 17 amino acids. CDR3 nucleotides: TGTGCCAGCTCCTCTCGGACAGCCCCTGCAACTAATGAAAAACTGTTTTTT. Translated, it gives CASSSRTAPATNEKLFF.

This chain connects TRBV5-1 to TRBJ2-4; D may match TRBD1 or TRBD2 (5 bases each). Trimming removed 4 bases at V and 2 bases at J, with 13 bases between. The CDR3 is 15 residues long. The germline CDR1 and CDR2 sequences are SGHRS and YFSETQ. CDR3 loop: CASSLGGHSKNIQYF. The CDR3 nucleotides are TGCGCCAGCAGCCTTGGAGGACACTCCAAAAACATTCAGTACTTC.

CDR3 DNA sequence: TGTGCCAGCTCACCAGTTGCGGTGCCAAACTACGAGCAGTACTTC. Amino acid sequence: CASSPVAVPNYEQYF. The chain is built from TRBV18 and TRBJ2-7, with D unclear. CDR3 length: 15 residues. Germline V gives CDR1 KGHSH, CDR2 LQKENI. V was pared by 2 bases and J by 3 bases, with 14 bases between. Full variable domain (remainder filled in from reference TRBV18 and TRBJ2-7): NAGVMQNPRHLVRRRGQEARLRCSPMKGHSHVYWYRQLPEEGLKFMVYLQKENIIDESGMPKERFSAEFPKEGPSILRIQQVVRGDSAAYFCASSPVAVPNYEQYFGPGTRLTVT.

This chain uses TRBV30 with TRBJ1-1; a possible D gene is TRBD1 (5 bases). Per the germline V gene, CDR1 is GTSNPN and CDR2 is SVGIG (reference sequence). The CDR3 loop spans 16 amino acids. V dropped 0 bases and J dropped 0 bases, with 14 bases sitting between them. CDR3: CAWSVLAGVMNTEAFF. CDR3 bases: TGTGCCTGGAGTGTACTGGCGGGGGTCATGAACACTGAAGCTTTCTTT.

The chain employs TRBV4-3 and TRBJ2-2; D tentatively reads TRBD1 or TRBD2 (6 bases each). V was shortened by 0 bases and J by 6 bases, with 17 bases between the two germline ends. There are 17 residues in the CDR3. CDR1 and CDR2 from the germline V gene are LGHNA and YSLEER. The CDR3 nucleotides are TGCGCCAGCAGCCAAGATGGAGGGGGTCACTGGCCCGGGGAGCTGTTTTTT. It is translated as CASSQDGGGHWPGELFF.

The chain links TRBV9 to TRBJ2-3, with 8 bases fitting TRBD2. V lost 5 bases, J lost 2 bases, and 10 bases stayed unmatched. This CDR3 is built from 16 residues. Germline V gene lookup returns CDR1 SGDLS and CDR2 YYNGEE. CDR3 region: CASRGGGGPYTDTQYF. The DNA of the CDR3 is TGTGCCAGCAGGGGAGGCGGGGGGCCTTACACAGATACGCAGTATTTT.

This chain links TRBV6-1 with TRBJ1-6; no firm D call. The CDR3 runs to 14 residues. Germline V CDR1 and CDR2: MNHNS, SASEGT. With 2 bases removed from V and 9 bases from J, the gap between germline ends came to 11 bases. This CDR3 reads CASSEIRQLSPLHF. The CDR3 nucleotides read TGTGCCAGCAGTGAAATTCGGCAGCTTTCACCCCTCCACTTT.

The V and J genes are TRBV19 and TRBJ1-1, with D hard to call. CDR3 length: 15 amino acids. V was clipped by 4 bases and J by 3 bases, with 15 bases between them. Germline CDR1 and CDR2: LNHDA and SQIVND (reference sequence). This CDR3 reads CASSKSSGIYTEAFF. CDR3 coding DNA: TGTGCCAGTAGTAAGTCTTCTGGGATATACACTGAAGCTTTCTTT.

The V and J genes are TRBV4-3 and TRBJ1-1, with D unclear. The CDR3 runs 14 residues. Germline-derived CDR1 and CDR2 are LGHNA and YSLEER. Trimming left V 1 base short and J 6 bases short, with 12 bases between. For the CDR3, the DNA is TGCGCCAGCAGCCAAGGCAGTGGGGTATCTGAAGCTTTCTTT. The encoded protein is CASSQGSGVSEAFF.

V usage is TRBV7-6 and J usage is TRBJ2-1; TRBD2 might be the D (6 bases). Germline CDR1 reads SGHVS; CDR2 reads FNYEAQ. The CDR3 is 14 residues long. Trimming stripped 5 bases from V and 2 bases from J, with 10 bases between. The CDR3 DNA is TGTGCCAGCAGCGGAGGGTTAACCTACAATGAGCAGTTCTTC. Protein: CASSGGLTYNEQFF.

This rearrangement joins TRBV4-2 to TRBJ2-3, with 14 bases matching TRBD2. The V gene's germline CDR1 is LGHNA and CDR2 YNFKEQ. This CDR3 spans 16 amino acids. V dropped 5 bases and J dropped 5; count of bases not matched to a gene: 6. CDR3 nucleotides: TGTGCCAGCAGCGACCGTGGGACTAGCGGGGGAGATACGCAGTATTTT. This translates into CASSDRGTSGGDTQYF.

This chain joins TRBV4-3 and TRBJ1-1; a weak D match, TRBD1 (5 bases). Trimming removed 0 bases from V and 6 bases from J, with 17 bases in between. CDR3 length: 16 amino acids. The germline gives CDR1 LGHNA, CDR2 YSLEER. DNA of the CDR3: TGCGCCAGCAGCCAAGATCGTCAGGGAAGTAGCCCTGAAGCTTTCTTT. It translates to CASSQDRQGSSPEAFF.